These 18 T cell receptor beta chains were sequenced from one sample in a study of T cell clones after liver transplantation (dated by TCRdb to between 2019 and 2020). The protocol used for the library was the immunoSEQ multiplex PCR assay. TCRdb re-hosts the immuneACCESS table, in-frame sequences only. Its copies lack some clones; in the studies checked, an unresolved V gene accounts for under half of them, and the cause for the rest is not known. The sample table holds around 110,000 clones, of which 90% were seen once. The ten largest clones take up approximately 0.88% of the sample. The sample was CD4+ T cells from blood, taken 12 months after liver transplant. The receptor set was obtained from a human patient who received a liver transplant. Following transplantation, part of the T cell population may be supplied by the graft donor rather than the patient.

This clone was observed a single time. This rearrangement joins TRBV2 to TRBJ2-5; 10 bases fit TRBD1. The J call is in doubt because the DNA end fits TRBJ2-7 better. Germline V CDR1 and CDR2: SNHLY, FYNNEI. The CDR3 is 12 amino acids. The CDR3 bases are TGTGCCGGATCGACAGGGGGCGTCGAGCAGTACTTC. It yields the protein CAGSTGGVEQYF.

The chain carries TRBV2 and TRBJ2-3, with a tentative D call TRBD2 (5 bases). CDR1 is SNHLY, CDR2 FYNNEI, per germline. The CDR3 is 16 amino acids. The germline V and J ends were trimmed by 0 bases and 0 bases, with 10 bases remaining between them. CDR3 sequence (DNA): TGTGCCAGCAGTGAAGCGAAGGCTAGCAGCACAGATACGCAGTATTTT. It is translated as CASSEAKASSTDTQYF.

The rearrangement links TRBV2 to TRBJ1-5; the match to TRBD1 covers 7 bases. The CDR3 covers 13 residues. Germline V gene lookup returns CDR1 SNHLY and CDR2 FYNNEI. The V segment lost 9 bases and the J segment 2 bases; nucleotides outside the gene matches: 4. The CDR3 loop reads CASGTEGNQPQHF. For the CDR3, the DNA is TGTGCCAGTGGGACAGAGGGCAATCAGCCCCAGCATTTT. The full variable domain, its missing parts supplied by reference TRBV2 and TRBJ1-5, is EPEVTQTPSHQVTQMGQEVILRCVPISNHLYFYWYRQILGQKVEFLVSFYNNEISEKSEIFDDQFSVERPDGSNFTLKIRSTKLEDSAMYFCASGTEGNQPQHFGDGTRLSIL.

This clone has just a few counts. The chain combines TRBV30 with TRBJ2-5, with a possible D match to TRBD2 (6 bases). V gave up 3 bases and J gave up 12 bases, with 17 bases separating them. In germline, CDR1 is GTSNPN, CDR2 SVGIG (reference sequence). This CDR3 region has 12 residues. DNA of the CDR3: TGTGCCTGGAGCCGTCAGGAGGGGTTAGAGTACTTC. It translates to CAWSRQEGLEYF.

The V gene is TRBV7-9, the J gene TRBJ1-1, with a tentative D call TRBD1 (6 bases). The CDR3 consists of 14 residues. Trimming shortened V by 2 bases and J by 4 bases, and 11 bases separated the two germline ends. Germline V gene data show CDR1 as SEHNR and CDR2 as FQNEAQ (reference sequence). CDR3 sequence: CASSLQGMATEAFF. In nucleotides, the CDR3 is TGTGCCAGCAGCTTACAGGGGATGGCCACTGAAGCTTTCTTT.

The chain is built from TRBV4-1 and TRBJ2-1; TRBD2 is a possible D gene (6 bases). Germline V CDR1 and CDR2: MGHRA, YSYEKL. Trimming removed 4 bases from V and 5 bases from J, with 18 bases in between. This CDR3 has 16 amino acids. The CDR3 protein is CASSPWSGSQDNEQFF. The CDR3 nucleotides are TGCGCCAGCAGCCCCTGGAGCGGGTCTCAGGACAATGAGCAGTTCTTC.

The chain couples TRBV9 to TRBJ1-1; D is unresolved. The V gene lost 0 bases and the J gene lost 1 base, with 10 bases spanning the gap. CDR3 length: 15 residues. Germline V gene data show CDR1 as SGDLS and CDR2 as YYNGEE. The CDR3 reads CASSVGTRGNTEAFF. CDR3 bases: TGTGCCAGCAGCGTAGGCACCCGAGGGAACACTGAAGCTTTCTTT. Looking up the rest from reference TRBV9 and TRBJ1-1 gives the full variable domain: DSGVTQTPKHLITATGQRVTLRCSPRSGDLSVYWYQQSLDQGLQFLIQYYNGEERAKGNILERFSAQQFPDLHSELNLSSLELGDSALYFCASSVGTRGNTEAFFGQGTRLTVV.

This chain uses TRBV12-5 with TRBJ2-3; D is unresolved. Trimming removed 4 bases at V and 5 bases at J, with 7 bases between. Germline V gene sequence: CDR1 LGHNT, CDR2 FRNRAP. The CDR3 runs 12 residues. This CDR3 reads CASGSTIDTQYF. The CDR3 coding sequence is TGTGCTAGTGGTTCCACTATAGATACGCAGTATTTT.

The CDR3 DNA reads TGTGCCAGCAGCTTTGAGGGAGGATCAGATACGCAGTATTTT. The encoded protein is CASSFEGGSDTQYF. The chain is built from TRBV11-3 and TRBJ2-3; TRBD2 is a possible D gene (6 bases). Trimming pared 3 bases from V and 4 bases from J, leaving 11 bases between. Germline-derived CDR1 and CDR2 are SGHNT and YENEEA. The length of the CDR3 is 14 residues.

The genes are TRBV10-3 and TRBJ2-3, with a weak D call TRBD2 (5 bases). Deletions cut 0 bases from V and 2 bases from J, with 9 bases between. Germline-derived CDR1 and CDR2 are ENHRY and SYGVKD. The CDR3 covers 15 residues. CDR3 coding DNA: TGTGCCATCAGTGAGTCAAGAGCGGACACAGATACGCAGTATTTT. Its protein is CAISESRADTDTQYF.

The chain has TRBV6-1 and TRBJ2-2, with 8 nucleotides matching TRBD2. CDR1 is MNHNS and CDR2 is SASEGT in the germline V gene. The CDR3 has 13 residues. V shed 4 bases, J shed 7 bases, and the junction held 2 bases outside the gene matches. In DNA, the CDR3 is TGTGCCAGCAGTGCGACTAGCGTCGGGGAGCTGTTTTTT. This gives the protein CASSATSVGELFF.

The rearrangement uses TRBV30 and TRBJ1-1; D unclear. V was pared by 3 bases and J by 5 bases, with 13 bases between. There are 13 residues in the CDR3. Germline CDR1 GTSNPN, CDR2 SVGIG (reference sequence). The CDR3 nucleotides are TGTGCCTGGAGCTTGGTGGAGGAAACTGAAGCTTTCTTT. It specifies CAWSLVEETEAFF.

Note on this clone: This sample also contains other DNA sequences that code for the same CDR3. V usage is TRBV7-2 and J usage is TRBJ1-3; D call uncertain. V was clipped by 5 bases and J by 1 base, with 3 bases between them. CDR3 length: 12 amino acids. Per the germline V gene, CDR1 is SGHTA and CDR2 is FQGNSA. CDR3 nucleotides: TGTGCCAGCAGCCTATCTGGAAACACCATATATTTT. Protein sequence: CASSLSGNTIYF. Full variable domain (outside the CDR3, taken from reference TRBV7-2 and TRBJ1-3): GAGVSQSPSNKVTEKGKDVELRCDPISGHTALYWYRQSLGQGLEFLIYFQGNSAPDKSGLPSDRFSAERTGGSVSTLTIQRTQQEDSAVYLCASSLSGNTIYFGEGSWLTVV.

This rearrangement joins TRBV6-6 to TRBJ2-7; perhaps D is TRBD1 or TRBD2 (6 bases each). Germline values: CDR1 MNHNY, CDR2 SVGAGI (reference sequence). This CDR3 spans 13 amino acids. V lost 5 bases and J 3 bases, leaving 11 bases between the germline ends. In DNA, the CDR3 is TGTGCCAGCAGTAGAGGGGGAGGCTACGAGCAGTACTTC. It specifies CASSRGGGYEQYF.

The chain joins TRBV5-1 to TRBJ2-7; D uncertain. This CDR3 spans 14 amino acids. V was trimmed by 6 bases and J by 5 bases, leaving 18 bases between them. Germline CDR1 and CDR2: SGHRS and YFSETQ. In DNA, the CDR3 is TGCGCCAGCACCCGTGAGCCAGGTCTAAACGAGCAGTACTTC. This codes for CASTREPGLNEQYF.

This clone was seen just once. The chain is built from TRBV9 and TRBJ2-3, with 8 bases identical to TRBD1. Germline V gives CDR1 SGDLS, CDR2 YYNGEE. The CDR3 covers 14 residues. V was pared by 3 bases and J by 9 bases, with 9 bases of the junction left unmatched. The CDR3 here is CASSATGARGTQYF. The CDR3 DNA reads as TGTGCCAGCAGCGCGACAGGGGCGCGGGGAACGCAGTATTTT.

V is TRBV5-8 and J is TRBJ2-7; D possibly corresponds to TRBD2 (7 bases). The CDR3 sequence is 16 residues long. V lost 5 bases, J lost 5 bases, and 23 bases lay in between. The germline V gene has CDR1 SGHTS and CDR2 YDEGEE. In nucleotides, the CDR3 is TGTGCCAGCAGGTTCAGGGGCGGGACTATAGGAAACGAGCAGTACTTC. This gives the protein CASRFRGGTIGNEQYF.

The chain combines TRBV7-2 with TRBJ2-3; no clear D. The CDR3 has 13 residues. V gave up 3 bases and J gave up 10 bases, with 14 bases separating them. Per the germline V gene, CDR1 is SGHTA and CDR2 is FQGNSA. CDR3 amino acids: CASSLGARPSQYF. The CDR3, as DNA: TGTGCCAGCAGCTTGGGCGCTCGTCCCTCGCAGTATTTT.